These 9 T cell receptor beta chains were sequenced from one sample in a study of T cells in Graves' hyperthyroidism and ophthalmopathy (dated by TCRdb to between 2018 and 2021). Library prep was done by multiplex PCR. Sequencing took place on an Illumina HiSeq 2000. Amplification of TCR beta CDR3 regions was carried out from RNA transcripts. The TCR CDR3 was subjected to a first round of RT-PCR using the HTBI primer set and the Qiagen OneStep RT-PCR kit. The raw public reads went through TCRdb reprocessing: fastp at Q25, MiXCR clone calling, in-frame beta chains kept. Rows are combined by CDR3 protein, so each entry shows the most common genes and DNA. Within this sample are roughly 650,000 distinct CDR3 sequences, with roughly 15% of them counted one time only. Of the sample, roughly 3.5% falls within the top ten clones. The sequenced sample was blood. These TCRs come from a woman aged 40 to 50 with Graves' ophthalmopathy.

This clonotype was picked up many times. V gene TRBV20-1 combines with J gene TRBJ1-1; D gene unclear. Trimming stripped 3 bases from V and 10 bases from J, with 15 bases between. The germline CDR1 and CDR2 sequences are DFQATT and SNEGSKA (reference sequence). The CDR3 spans 12 residues. CDR3 loop: CSASSPELGAFF. The CDR3 DNA reads TGCAGTGCTAGTTCTCCTGAACTGGGAGCTTTCTTT.

This clonotype came up many times. The chain uses TRBV3-1 and TRBJ2-1; D call uncertain. The V end was cut by 4 bases, the J end by 10 bases, with 8 bases between. The CDR3 has 11 residues. The germline gives CDR1 LGHDT, CDR2 YNNKEL (reference sequence). For the CDR3, the DNA is TGTGCCAGCAGCCTATTAGAAGAGCAGTTCTTC. Protein sequence: CASSLLEEQFF.

This clonotype was observed many times. The rearrangement links TRBV2 to TRBJ2-5; TRBD2 is a possible D gene (5 bases). The germline gives CDR1 SNHLY, CDR2 FYNNEI. Trimming left V 4 bases short and J 5 bases short, with 20 bases between. This CDR3 is 16 amino acids long. CDR3 residues: CASSVRGIEGQETQYF. The CDR3 DNA reads TGTGCCAGCAGTGTACGAGGCATTGAGGGTCAGGAGACCCAGTACTTC.

This clonotype was counted many times. This chain uses TRBV5-8 with TRBJ2-5, with D hard to call. V dropped 6 bases and J dropped 4 bases, with 13 bases sitting between them. The CDR3 extends over 13 amino acids. Germline V gene lookup returns CDR1 SGHTS and CDR2 YDEGEE. The CDR3 spells CASTRRSGETQYF. The CDR3 coding sequence is TGTGCCAGCACCCGACGTAGTGGAGAGACCCAGTACTTC.

This clonotype came up a few times. V usage is TRBV7-2 and J usage is TRBJ1-2; no firm D call. CDR1 SGHTA and CDR2 FQGNSA come from the germline V gene. This CDR3 spans 13 amino acids. Trimming removed 1 base at V and 7 bases at J, with 10 bases between. The CDR3 loop is CASSLGSAGGYTF. The CDR3 region has the DNA TGTGCCAGCAGCTTAGGTTCGGCGGGTGGCTACACCTTC.

This clonotype was picked up many times. This sequence joins TRBV2 and TRBJ1-6, with a possible D match to TRBD1 (5 bases). CDR3 length equals 13 residues. Germline V gives CDR1 SNHLY, CDR2 FYNNEI. Trimming stripped 3 bases from V and 9 bases from J, with 9 bases between. CDR3 protein: CASSDQGGSPLHF. CDR3 nucleotides: TGTGCCAGCAGTGATCAGGGTGGTTCACCCCTCCACTTT.

This clonotype has ten or more counts. V gene TRBV27 combines with J gene TRBJ2-3, with 8 bases fitting TRBD2. J gave up 2 bases and V 2 bases, and 6 bases lay outside the gene matches. CDR3 size: 16 residues. Germline V gene sequence: CDR1 MNHEY, CDR2 SMNVEV (reference sequence). CDR3 sequence (DNA): TGTGCCAGCAGTTTAGGAAAAGGACTAGCCACAGATACGCAGTATTTT. Encoded protein: CASSLGKGLATDTQYF.

The chain uses TRBV14 and TRBJ2-1; D is perhaps TRBD1 (6 bases). The CDR3 loop spans 15 amino acids. V lost 4 bases and J 0 bases, leaving 10 bases between the germline ends. Germline CDR1 reads SGHDN; CDR2 reads FVKESK. The chain's CDR3 is CASSPDRRSYNEQFF. CDR3 in DNA: TGTGCCAGCAGCCCGGACAGACGCTCCTACAATGAGCAGTTCTTC. The full variable domain, in which reference TRBV14 and TRBJ2-1 provide the parts outside the CDR3, is EAGVTQFPSHSVIEKGQTVTLRCDPISGHDNLYWYRRVMGKEIKFLLHFVKESKQDESGMPNNRFLAERTGGTYSTLKVQPAELEDSGVYFCASSPDRRSYNEQFFGPGTRLTVL.

The chain couples TRBV6-2 or TRBV6-3 to TRBJ2-7; D not certain. Per germline, CDR1 MNHEY and CDR2 SVGEGT. This CDR3 has 14 residues. Trimming took off 8 bases at V and 0 bases at J, with 14 bases between the two ends. The CDR3 coding sequence is TGTGCCAGCCGATTCGGCAAAGCCTCCTACGAGCAGTACTTC. Its translation is CASRFGKASYEQYF.